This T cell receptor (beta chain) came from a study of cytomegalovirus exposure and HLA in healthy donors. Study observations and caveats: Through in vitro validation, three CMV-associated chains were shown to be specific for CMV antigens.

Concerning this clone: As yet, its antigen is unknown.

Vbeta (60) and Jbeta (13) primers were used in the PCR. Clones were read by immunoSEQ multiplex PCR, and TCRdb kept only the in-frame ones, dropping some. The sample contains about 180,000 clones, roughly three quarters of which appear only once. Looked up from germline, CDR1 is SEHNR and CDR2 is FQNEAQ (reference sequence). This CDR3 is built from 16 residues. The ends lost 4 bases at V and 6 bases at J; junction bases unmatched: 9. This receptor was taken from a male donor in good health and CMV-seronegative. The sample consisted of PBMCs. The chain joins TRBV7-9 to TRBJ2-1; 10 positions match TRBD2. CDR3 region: CASSSTLAGVGNEQFF. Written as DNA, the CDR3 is TGTGCCAGCAGCTCCACCCTAGCGGGAGTAGGCAATGAGCAGTTCTTC. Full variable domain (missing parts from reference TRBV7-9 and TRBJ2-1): DTGVSQNPRHKITKRGQNVTFRCDPISEHNRLYWYRQTLGQGPEFLTYFQNEAQLEKSRLLSDRFSAERPKGSFSTLEIQRTEQGDSAMYLCASSSTLAGVGNEQFFGPGTRLTVL.